The rows below give T cell receptor beta chains drawn from one sample of a study of blood T cell repertoires in COVID-19. Repertoires were generated with immunoSEQ multiplex PCR, while TCRdb's copy carries only in-frame clones and drops some. This sample has fewer than 350,000 clones; approximately 80% occur once, and the top ten carry about 2.9%. Input material: peripheral blood. These receptors came from a woman aged 60-75 years with active or convalescent COVID-19. Both conserved end residues are part of each CDR3. Rows give clone size only sometimes, using once, few, many, or a class for an expanded clone.

clone_size: NA
cdr3_length: 14
v_call: TRBV10-2
j_call: TRBJ2-1
cdr3_aa: CASSEPTGGGEQFF

clone_size: NA
cdr3_length: 17
v_call: TRBV4-3
j_call: TRBJ2-5
cdr3_aa: CASSQGALAGVQETQYF

clone_size: NA
cdr3_length: 14
v_call: TRBV12-5
j_call: TRBJ2-3
cdr3_aa: CASGGLAGADTQYF

clone_size: NA
cdr3_length: 17
v_call: TRBV4-1
j_call: TRBJ1-6
cdr3_aa: CASSQGWQGSRNSPLHF

clone_size: NA
cdr3_length: 15
v_call: TRBV7-2
j_call: TRBJ2-3
cdr3_aa: CASSGMSRGTDTQYF

clone_size: NA
cdr3_length: 13
v_call: TRBV6-5
j_call: TRBJ1-1
cdr3_aa: CASSPRVNTEAFF

clone_size: NA
cdr3_length: 12
v_call: TRBV24-1
j_call: TRBJ1-2
cdr3_aa: CATSDLTGYYTF

clone_size: NA
cdr3_length: 14
v_call: TRBV27
j_call: TRBJ2-7
cdr3_aa: CASKDRGRRYEQYF

clone_size: NA
cdr3_length: 13
v_call: TRBV6-5
j_call: TRBJ1-4
cdr3_aa: CASSWDRGEKLFF

clone_size: NA
cdr3_length: 15
v_call: TRBV11-2
j_call: TRBJ1-2
cdr3_aa: CASSLGGPGEQGYTF

clone_size: once
cdr3_length: 17
v_call: TRBV7-6
j_call: TRBJ2-1
cdr3_aa: CASSLALGQGGLGEQFF

clone_size: NA
cdr3_length: 14
v_call: TRBV6-5
j_call: TRBJ2-3
cdr3_aa: CAADWAGETDTQYF

clone_size: NA
cdr3_length: 14
v_call: TRBV5-6
j_call: TRBJ2-7
cdr3_aa: CASSLGGVTYEQYF

clone_size: NA
cdr3_length: 15
v_call: TRBV19
j_call: TRBJ2-7
cdr3_aa: CASSSRGRGSYEQYF

clone_size: NA
cdr3_length: 14
v_call: TRBV29-1
j_call: TRBJ1-3
cdr3_aa: CSVRNRGSGNTIYF

clone_size: NA
cdr3_length: 15
v_call: TRBV6-6
j_call: TRBJ2-7
cdr3_aa: CASSYGQGDSYEQYF

clone_size: NA
cdr3_length: 11
v_call: TRBV3-1/TRBV3-2
j_call: TRBJ2-7
cdr3_aa: CASSPGREQYF

clone_size: NA
cdr3_length: 15
v_call: TRBV7-2
j_call: TRBJ2-5
cdr3_aa: CASAPPGGGLETQYF

clone_size: NA
cdr3_length: 15
v_call: TRBV7-2
j_call: TRBJ2-3
cdr3_aa: CASSLNGGAVDTQYF

clone_size: NA
cdr3_length: 18
v_call: TRBV6-6
j_call: TRBJ1-5
cdr3_aa: CASSPRDREDESHQPQHF

clone_size: few
cdr3_length: 14
v_call: TRBV9
j_call: TRBJ1-2
cdr3_aa: CASSVDARAYGYTF

clone_size: NA
cdr3_length: 16
v_call: TRBV3-1/TRBV3-2
j_call: TRBJ2-3
cdr3_aa: CASSQGPSGLTDTQYF

clone_size: NA
cdr3_length: 15
v_call: TRBV6-5
j_call: TRBJ2-7
cdr3_aa: CASSWGLPSSYEQYF

clone_size: NA
cdr3_length: 17
v_call: TRBV19
j_call: TRBJ1-1
cdr3_aa: CASSIVAGGTMNTEAFF

clone_size: NA
cdr3_length: 14
v_call: TRBV14
j_call: TRBJ1-2
cdr3_aa: CASRPTGINYGYTF

clone_size: once
cdr3_length: 15
v_call: TRBV5-6
j_call: TRBJ1-2
cdr3_aa: CASSLAGPNLYGYTF

clone_size: NA
cdr3_length: 16
v_call: TRBV6-5
j_call: TRBJ2-2
cdr3_aa: CASSYSTPPRTGELFF

clone_size: NA
cdr3_length: 17
v_call: TRBV19
j_call: TRBJ2-6
cdr3_aa: CASSILRRGSGANVLTF

clone_size: NA
cdr3_length: 13
v_call: TRBV29-1
j_call: TRBJ2-7
cdr3_aa: CSVEDTVPYEQYF

clone_size: NA
cdr3_length: 14
v_call: TRBV5-6
j_call: TRBJ2-7
cdr3_aa: CASSPGQGANEQYF

clone_size: NA
cdr3_length: 15
v_call: TRBV12-5
j_call: TRBJ2-2
cdr3_aa: CASGRRDRGPGELFF

clone_size: NA
cdr3_length: 13
v_call: TRBV7-3
j_call: TRBJ2-5
cdr3_aa: CASSLGTGGTQYF

clone_size: NA
cdr3_length: 14
v_call: TRBV4-2
j_call: TRBJ2-7
cdr3_aa: CASSQDNFPYEQYF

clone_size: NA
cdr3_length: 14
v_call: TRBV27
j_call: TRBJ2-5
cdr3_aa: CASSFTGRQETQYF

clone_size: NA
cdr3_length: 16
v_call: TRBV4-3
j_call: TRBJ1-4
cdr3_aa: CASSHVPGQGSEKLFF

clone_size: NA
cdr3_length: 16
v_call: TRBV11-2
j_call: TRBJ2-5
cdr3_aa: CASSSLAGGPQETQYF

clone_size: NA
cdr3_length: 12
v_call: TRBV19
j_call: TRBJ1-1
cdr3_aa: CASSQGITEAFF

clone_size: NA
cdr3_length: 14
v_call: TRBV19
j_call: TRBJ2-3
cdr3_aa: CASSTGQYTDTQYF

clone_size: NA
cdr3_length: 13
v_call: TRBV19
j_call: TRBJ1-3
cdr3_aa: CASRALSGNTIYF

clone_size: NA
cdr3_length: 14
v_call: TRBV7-2
j_call: TRBJ2-3
cdr3_aa: CASSPLSSTDTQYF

clone_size: NA
cdr3_length: 14
v_call: TRBV11-1
j_call: TRBJ1-6
cdr3_aa: CASSRQVLNSPLHF

clone_size: NA
cdr3_length: 13
v_call: TRBV30
j_call: TRBJ1-5
cdr3_aa: CAWSLQGNQPQHF

clone_size: NA
cdr3_length: 15
v_call: TRBV7-3
j_call: TRBJ2-1
cdr3_aa: CASSSHGGINNEQFF

clone_size: once
cdr3_length: 13
v_call: TRBV6-5
j_call: TRBJ1-2
cdr3_aa: CASTHRGNYGYTF

clone_size: NA
cdr3_length: 11
v_call: TRBV24-1
j_call: TRBJ2-5
cdr3_aa: CATSDGETQYF

clone_size: NA
cdr3_length: 16
v_call: TRBV6-1
j_call: TRBJ2-3
cdr3_aa: CASSEGTSRSTDTQYF

clone_size: NA
cdr3_length: 17
v_call: TRBV9
j_call: TRBJ2-5
cdr3_aa: CASSVGPAGEGGETQYF